These T cell receptor beta chains were read from a single sample in a study of regulatory T cells in long-lasting Graves disease. TCRdb reprocessed the multiplex PCR reads via MiXCR and lists one record per CDR3 protein. The sample carries about 470,000 distinct CDR3 sequences, under 25% recorded once. Sequencing was performed on peripheral blood mononuclear cells (PBMCs), taken when the disease was refractory, from a patient treated with antithyroid drugs. These receptors originate from a female donor with Graves disease. The CDR3 runs from the conserved cysteine through the conserved F or W. The order of the fields is clone size, V gene, J gene, D gene, CDR3 protein, CDR3 DNA. The D gene is left open where the match is weak. The listing skips clone size in some rows; elsewhere it reads once, few, many or a size class.

>NA|TRBV7-9|TRBJ2-7|NA
CASSGKEGRSYEQYF
TGTGCCAGCAGCGGTAAGGAGGGCCGTTCCTACGAGCAGTACTTC
>many|TRBV6-1|TRBJ1-1|NA
CASSERLGRWTEAFF
TGTGCCAGCAGTGAAAGGTTGGGGCGGTGGACTGAAGCTTTCTTT
>NA|TRBV6-9|TRBJ1-2|TRBD1
CASSYQQGRGYTF
TGTGCCAGCAGTTATCAACAGGGGAGGGGCTACACCTTC
>few|TRBV18|TRBJ2-5|TRBD2
CASSLSGGKRETQYF
TGTGCCAGCTCACTAAGCGGGGGGAAGCGAGAGACCCAGTACTTC
>many|TRBV20-1|TRBJ2-7|NA
CSARDGTVSSYEQYF
TGCAGTGCTAGAGATGGGACGGTAAGCTCCTACGAGCAGTACTTC
>many|TRBV7-2|TRBJ1-5|TRBD1
CASSFVTGGHQPQHF
TGTGCCAGCAGCTTTGTAACAGGGGGCCATCAGCCCCAGCATTTT
>NA|TRBV6-1|TRBJ2-7|NA
CASSEPHRVEQYF
TGTGCCAGCAGTGAACCCCACAGGGTCGAGCAGTACTTC
>few|TRBV5-1|TRBJ2-6|NA
CASSLAGDSGANVLTF
TGCGCCAGCAGCTTGGCCGGTGACTCTGGGGCCAACGTCCTGACTTTC
>many|TRBV20-1|TRBJ2-5|TRBD1
CSPWDRGHAETQYF
TGCAGTCCATGGGACAGGGGCCATGCGGAGACCCAGTACTTC
>NA|TRBV12-3/TRBV12-4|TRBJ1-5|NA
CASSWGGANQPQHF
TGTGCCAGCAGTTGGGGGGGGGCTAATCAGCCCCAGCATTTT
>many|TRBV7-3|TRBJ2-5|TRBD2
CASGLSGGGETQYF
TGTGCCAGCGGCTTAAGCGGGGGGGGAGAGACCCAGTACTTC
>few|TRBV19|TRBJ1-3|NA
CASSIGSVPGNTIYF
TGTGCCAGTAGTATTGGTTCGGTTCCTGGAAACACCATATATTTT
>many|TRBV11-2|TRBJ2-2|NA
CASSWGENTGELFF
TGTGCCAGCAGCTGGGGTGAAAACACCGGGGAGCTGTTTTTT
>NA|TRBV7-9|TRBJ1-1|NA
CASSRTGSQNTEAFF
TGTGCCAGCAGCAGAACAGGGTCCCAAAACACTGAAGCTTTCTTT
>NA|TRBV11-2|TRBJ1-3|NA
CASSSTESSGNTIYF
TGTGCCAGCAGCTCGACAGAATCCTCTGGAAACACCATATATTTT
>few|TRBV10-3|TRBJ1-2|NA
CAISVGARDGYTF
TGTGCCATCAGTGTGGGGGCTCGGGATGGCTACACCTTC
>few|TRBV7-9|TRBJ1-6|NA
CASSSPSDGNSPLHF
TGTGCCAGCAGCTCCCCTTCTGATGGGAATTCACCCCTCCACTTT
>NA|TRBV10-3|TRBJ2-2|TRBD1
CAISGTGAPGELFF
TGTGCCATCAGTGGCACAGGGGCACCCGGGGAGCTGTTTTTT
>many|TRBV12-3/TRBV12-4|TRBJ2-5|TRBD1
CASSFRGPGETQYF
TGTGCCAGCAGTTTCAGGGGGCCTGGGGAGACCCAGTACTTC
>many|TRBV20-1|TRBJ1-1|NA
CSARDSGYYEQPEAFF
TGCAGTGCTAGAGATTCAGGGTATTACGAACAGCCTGAAGCTTTCTTT
>many|TRBV11-1|TRBJ2-7|TRBD2
CASSLTGRSYEQYF
TGTGCCAGCAGCTTAACCGGGAGGTCTTACGAGCAGTACTTC
>NA|TRBV4-1|TRBJ1-1|NA
CASSQGRASLNTEAFF
TGCGCCAGCAGCCAAGGTCGGGCCTCTTTGAACACTGAAGCTTTCTTT
>many|TRBV10-3|TRBJ2-7|NA
CAISESQGTREQYF
TGTGCCATCAGTGAGTCTCAGGGTACGAGGGAGCAGTACTTC
>few|TRBV7-2|TRBJ2-2|NA
CASSPRARVNTGELFF
TGTGCCAGCAGCCCTCGAGCCAGGGTGAACACCGGGGAGCTGTTTTTT
>NA|TRBV7-2|TRBJ2-7|TRBD2
CASSTRTGTSGRSYEQYF
TGTGCCAGCAGCACCCGAACCGGGACTAGCGGGAGGTCCTACGAGCAGTACTTC
>NA|TRBV11-3|TRBJ2-1|NA
CASSRGTSYNEQFF
TGTGCCAGCAGCCGGGGGACGTCCTACAATGAGCAGTTCTTC
>many|TRBV11-2|TRBJ2-7|NA
CASSFPEREQYF
TGTGCCAGCAGCTTCCCGGAGCGGGAGCAGTACTTC
>once|TRBV7-9|TRBJ1-3|NA
CASSSRGSGNTIYF
TGTGCCAGCAGCAGCAGGGGCTCTGGAAACACCATATATTTT
>many|TRBV3-1|TRBJ1-2|TRBD1
CASSPGQTDGYTF
TGTGCCAGCAGCCCGGGACAGACTGATGGCTACACCTTC
>many|TRBV6-1|TRBJ2-2|NA
CASSGGGTENTGELFF
TGTGCCAGCAGTGGAGGCGGGACGGAGAACACCGGGGAGCTGTTTTTT
>many|TRBV7-2|TRBJ1-5|TRBD1
CASSPRTGGGQPQHF
TGTGCCAGCAGCCCCCGGACAGGGGGCGGTCAGCCCCAGCATTTT
>few|TRBV15|TRBJ2-5|NA
CATSRGNPLIAQYF
TGTGCCACCAGCAGAGGTAACCCCCTCATCGCCCAGTACTTC
>many|TRBV12-3/TRBV12-4|TRBJ1-2|NA
CASSLARSRGYTF
TGTGCCAGCAGTTTAGCGAGATCAAGAGGCTACACCTTC
>NA|TRBV12-3/TRBV12-4|TRBJ1-1|TRBD1
CASRPGQAAVVF
TGTGCCAGCAGGCCGGGACAGGCCGCGGTTGTCTTT
>many|TRBV28|TRBJ1-1|NA
CASSFPALGSEAFF
TGTGCCAGCAGTTTTCCCGCCCTGGGCTCTGAAGCTTTCTTT
>many|TRBV12-3/TRBV12-4|TRBJ1-5|TRBD1
CASSPFGQGGNQPQHF
TGTGCCAGCAGTCCGTTTGGGCAGGGGGGCAATCAGCCCCAGCATTTT
>NA|TRBV6-1|TRBJ2-2|TRBD2
CASKRIAGGGGELFF
TGTGCCAGCAAGCGTATTGCGGGAGGCGGCGGGGAGCTGTTTTTT
>NA|TRBV7-8|TRBJ2-2|NA
CASGGRELFF
TGTGCCAGCGGGGGGAGGGAGCTGTTTTTT
>NA|TRBV28|TRBJ2-4|NA
CASRPPLHKNIQYF
TGTGCCAGCAGGCCCCCCCTACACAAAAACATTCAGTACTTC
>many|TRBV28|TRBJ1-1|NA
CASRKGVRDTEAFF
TGTGCCAGCAGAAAGGGCGTAAGAGACACTGAAGCTTTCTTT